The rows below give T cell receptor beta chains drawn from one sample of a study of shared clonotypes between healthy human individuals. Method: immunoSEQ multiplex PCR; TCRdb's copy keeps in-frame clones and lacks some. This sample yields millions of clones, of which approximately 93% are seen a single time; 0.35% to 0.5% belongs to the top ten. Sequenced: naive CD4+ T cells from PBMCs. The receptors originated from a man aged 18 to 30 in good health. Some clones in this sample may be carry-over from other donors' samples. Each CDR3 is given with its conserved first and last residue. Each record gives: V gene, D gene, J gene, clone size, CDR3 length, CDR3 DNA, CDR3 protein. A D gene is named only where the DNA matches it firmly. Clone size is shown for a subset of rows, as once, few, many or a class of expanded clone.

TRBV18	NA	TRBJ1-5	NA	17	TGTGCCAGCTCACCTGCGACAGGCTCGGCTGGCGGTCAGCCCCAGCATTTT	CASSPATGSAGGQPQHF
TRBV7-8	NA	TRBJ1-1	NA	14	TGTGCCAGCAGCTTAGTGGGCAGTAACACTGAAGCTTTCTTT	CASSLVGSNTEAFF
TRBV2	NA	TRBJ2-1	NA	13	TGTGCCAGCAGCCGAACAGCGTACAATGAGCAGTTCTTC	CASSRTAYNEQFF
TRBV7-9	TRBD1	TRBJ1-1	few	15	TGTGCCAGCAGCTACCGACAGGGAACGAACACTGAAGCTTTCTTT	CASSYRQGTNTEAFF
TRBV11-2	TRBD2	TRBJ2-7	NA	15	TGTGCCAGCAGCCCCGGGACTAGCGGGGTATACGAGCAGTACTTC	CASSPGTSGVYEQYF
TRBV18	NA	TRBJ2-7	NA	12	TGTGCCAGCTCCCCGTTTGAGGACGAGCAGTACTTC	CASSPFEDEQYF
TRBV2	NA	TRBJ2-1	NA	13	TGTGCCAGCAGGGTCAACAGTTACAATGAGCAGTTCTTC	CASRVNSYNEQFF
TRBV30	NA	TRBJ2-1	NA	15	TGTGCCTGGACCCACGGGACACACTCCTACAATGAGCAGTTCTTC	CAWTHGTHSYNEQFF
TRBV5-1	NA	TRBJ2-3	NA	14	TGCGCCAGCAGCAGGCAGGGGCCCACAGATACGCAGTATTTT	CASSRQGPTDTQYF
TRBV5-1	NA	TRBJ2-5	NA	14	TGCGCCAGCAGCCCACCAGGGCCTCAAGAGACCCAGTACTTC	CASSPPGPQETQYF
TRBV18	TRBD1	TRBJ1-2	NA	17	TGTGCCAGCTCACCACAACAGGGGGCGCAGAAGGACTATGGCTACACCTTC	CASSPQQGAQKDYGYTF
TRBV28	NA	TRBJ2-7	NA	14	TGTGCCAGCAGCCCTTTTTTCGCAGTATACGAGCAGTACTTC	CASSPFFAVYEQYF
TRBV27	NA	TRBJ2-7	NA	13	TGTGCCAGCAGTCTAATTCCCAGCCGCGAGCAGTACTTC	CASSLIPSREQYF
TRBV7-9	NA	TRBJ1-4	NA	12	TGTGCCAGCAGCCCCAATAGGGAAAAACTGTTTTTT	CASSPNREKLFF
TRBV11-3	TRBD2	TRBJ2-1	NA	14	TGTGCCAGCAGCCGGACTAGCGGGAGCGATGAGCAGTTCTTC	CASSRTSGSDEQFF
TRBV20-1	TRBD2	TRBJ2-5	NA	11	TGCAGTGCCCCCTCGGGAGGGACCCAGTACTTC	CSAPSGGTQYF
TRBV7-9	NA	TRBJ1-5	NA	15	TGTGCCAGCTCGCCCCAGTCTATTAGCAATCAGCCCCAGCATTTT	CASSPQSISNQPQHF
TRBV5-4	TRBD1	TRBJ1-2	NA	15	TGTGCCAGCAGCTCGGGCGGACAGGTTTACTATGGCTACACCTTC	CASSSGGQVYYGYTF
TRBV28	NA	TRBJ1-2	NA	16	TGTGCCAGCAGTCTAAGATCGTACAGGAGTAACTATGGCTACACCTTC	CASSLRSYRSNYGYTF
TRBV11-2	NA	TRBJ2-7	NA	17	TGTGCCAGCAGCTCCGTAAGGCGGGATCTCACCTCCTACGAGCAGTACTTC	CASSSVRRDLTSYEQYF
TRBV6-5	NA	TRBJ1-1	NA	13	TGTGCCAGCAGTGACTCCGGGGGGGCAAAAGCTTTCTTT	CASSDSGGAKAFF
TRBV28	TRBD1	TRBJ2-7	once	14	TGTGCCAGCAGTTCGACAGGGGGCAACAACGAGCAGTACTTC	CASSSTGGNNEQYF
TRBV18	NA	TRBJ1-2	NA	15	TGTGCCAGCTCACAAAACGCAAGGGTGCAGGGTGACTACACCTTC	CASSQNARVQGDYTF
TRBV30	NA	TRBJ1-2	NA	13	TGTGCCTGGACCCCCCCCGGTAACTATGGCTACACCTTC	CAWTPPGNYGYTF
TRBV6-5	NA	TRBJ1-5	NA	14	TGTGCCAGCAGTTACAATGCAGGGGATCAGCCCCAGCATTTT	CASSYNAGDQPQHF
TRBV5-6	TRBD2	TRBJ2-7	NA	15	TGTGCCAGCAGAGGGACTAGCGGGAGCCCATACGAGCAGTACTTC	CASRGTSGSPYEQYF
TRBV20-1	NA	TRBJ1-2	many	8	TGCAGTCTAGGAGGCTACACCTTC	CSLGGYTF
TRBV28	TRBD1	TRBJ1-2	NA	15	TGTGCCAGCAGTTTATGGACAGGGGGCGCGAATGGCTACACCTTC	CASSLWTGGANGYTF
TRBV5-1	TRBD1	TRBJ2-5	NA	16	TGCGCCAGCAGCCCGGGGACAGCCCTGGCTGCTGAGACCCAGTACTTC	CASSPGTALAAETQYF
TRBV28	NA	TRBJ1-2	NA	13	TGTGCCAGCAGTTTTCCGCAGAACTATGGCTACACCTTC	CASSFPQNYGYTF
TRBV27	NA	TRBJ1-1	NA	14	TGTGCCAGCAGTTCTAGGGGCACTAACACTGAAGCTTTCTTT	CASSSRGTNTEAFF
TRBV18	NA	TRBJ2-2	once	14	TGTGCCAGCTCACGAGTAGGGAACACCGGGGAGCTGTTTTTT	CASSRVGNTGELFF
TRBV5-8	TRBD1	TRBJ2-4	NA	18	TGTGCCAGCAGCCCGGGACAGTCGGTGGGCCTAGCCAAAAACATTCAGTACTTC	CASSPGQSVGLAKNIQYF
TRBV27	TRBD2	TRBJ2-1	NA	16	TGTGCCAGCAGTCTTACTAGCGCGGGGGGGCCCAATGAGCAGTTCTTC	CASSLTSAGGPNEQFF
TRBV5-4	NA	TRBJ2-7	NA	13	TGTGCCAGCAGGGGCGGACAGTCCTACGAGCAGTACTTC	CASRGGQSYEQYF
TRBV6-1	NA	TRBJ2-2	NA	18	TGTGCCAGCAGTGAAACCCGAGGGAACAGGGTGGTCACCGGGGAGCTGTTTTTT	CASSETRGNRVVTGELFF
TRBV19	NA	TRBJ2-7	NA	16	TGTGCCAGCGGGCCTTCGTCAGGGGGGCAAAATTACGAGCAGTACTTC	CASGPSSGGQNYEQYF
TRBV5-1	NA	TRBJ1-2	few	13	TGCGCCACCCGGGCGGACACCGGACTTGACTACACCTTC	CATRADTGLDYTF
TRBV12-5	NA	TRBJ1-1	few	13	TGTGCTAGTGGTTTGGATGAGAACACTGAAGCTTTCTTT	CASGLDENTEAFF
TRBV2	TRBD2	TRBJ2-1	NA	15	TGTGCCAGCAAGGCTAGCGGGAGATCCTACAATGAGCAGTTCTTC	CASKASGRSYNEQFF
TRBV28	NA	TRBJ1-2	NA	13	TGTGCCAGCAGCCCCGGGACAAAATTTGGCTACACCTTC	CASSPGTKFGYTF
TRBV5-1	NA	TRBJ1-1	NA	14	TGCGCCAGCAGCTTGGGGGCGGCTCACACTGAAGCTTTCTTT	CASSLGAAHTEAFF
TRBV28	NA	TRBJ1-2	NA	12	TGTGCCAGCAGCCTCACAGGAACTGGCTACACCTTC	CASSLTGTGYTF
TRBV5-8	NA	TRBJ1-1	NA	14	TGTGCCAGCAGCTTGTTAGGGCGGAACACTGAAGCTTTCTTT	CASSLLGRNTEAFF
TRBV10-1	NA	TRBJ2-5	NA	14	TGCGCCAGCAGTGAGGCAGGGACCCAAGAGACCCAGTACTTC	CASSEAGTQETQYF
TRBV5-4	TRBD2	TRBJ2-7	NA	16	TGTGCCAGCAGCTTGGCCGGGTTAGCGGGAGAGTACGAGCAGTACTTC	CASSLAGLAGEYEQYF
TRBV7-6	NA	TRBJ2-1	NA	15	TGTGCCAGCAGCTTAGGCCGGCCCTCCTACAATGAGCAGTTCTTC	CASSLGRPSYNEQFF
TRBV7-3	NA	TRBJ2-7	NA	15	TGTGCCAGCAGTTCAGGGACGGGACAAATGTACGAGCAGTACTTC	CASSSGTGQMYEQYF
TRBV19	TRBD1	TRBJ1-2	NA	13	TGTGCCAGTAGTATTTCGCAGGGGGGCGGCTACACCTTC	CASSISQGGGYTF
TRBV9	NA	TRBJ2-1	NA	16	TGTGCCAGCAGCGTAGCTACTGGAGTCCCCTACAATGAGCAGTTCTTC	CASSVATGVPYNEQFF
TRBV25-1	NA	TRBJ1-3	NA	16	TGTGCCAGCAGTGAAGGCAGAGGACAGCGTAAAAACACCATATATTTT	CASSEGRGQRKNTIYF
TRBV7-2	TRBD1	TRBJ1-2	NA	14	TGTGCCAGCAGCCTTGGGACAGGGGGCTATGGCTACACCTTC	CASSLGTGGYGYTF
TRBV4-3	NA	TRBJ2-3	NA	14	TGCGCCAGCAGCCAAGAGATACCGGGAGATACGCAGTATTTT	CASSQEIPGDTQYF
TRBV5-5	TRBD2	TRBJ2-1	NA	15	TGTGCCAGCAGCTTTGGGCTAGCGGATTACAATGAGCAGTTCTTC	CASSFGLADYNEQFF
TRBV6-5	NA	TRBJ2-6	NA	16	TGTGCCAGCAGTTACTCGGAGCGGACTGGGGCCAACGTCCTGACTTTC	CASSYSERTGANVLTF
TRBV19	NA	TRBJ1-1	NA	13	TGTGCCAGTAGTAAGGGGTCGAACACTGAAGCTTTCTTT	CASSKGSNTEAFF
TRBV2	NA	TRBJ1-6	NA	14	TGTGCCAGCAGCCTGACGGCGCTAAATTCACCCCTCCACTTT	CASSLTALNSPLHF
TRBV19	TRBD2	TRBJ2-1	NA	15	TGTGCCAGTAGACCGGGACTAGCGGGAGCGGGTGAGCAGTTCTTC	CASRPGLAGAGEQFF
TRBV28	NA	TRBJ2-2	NA	13	TGTGCCACCTCCGGGCCTAACACCGGGGAGCTGTTTTTT	CATSGPNTGELFF